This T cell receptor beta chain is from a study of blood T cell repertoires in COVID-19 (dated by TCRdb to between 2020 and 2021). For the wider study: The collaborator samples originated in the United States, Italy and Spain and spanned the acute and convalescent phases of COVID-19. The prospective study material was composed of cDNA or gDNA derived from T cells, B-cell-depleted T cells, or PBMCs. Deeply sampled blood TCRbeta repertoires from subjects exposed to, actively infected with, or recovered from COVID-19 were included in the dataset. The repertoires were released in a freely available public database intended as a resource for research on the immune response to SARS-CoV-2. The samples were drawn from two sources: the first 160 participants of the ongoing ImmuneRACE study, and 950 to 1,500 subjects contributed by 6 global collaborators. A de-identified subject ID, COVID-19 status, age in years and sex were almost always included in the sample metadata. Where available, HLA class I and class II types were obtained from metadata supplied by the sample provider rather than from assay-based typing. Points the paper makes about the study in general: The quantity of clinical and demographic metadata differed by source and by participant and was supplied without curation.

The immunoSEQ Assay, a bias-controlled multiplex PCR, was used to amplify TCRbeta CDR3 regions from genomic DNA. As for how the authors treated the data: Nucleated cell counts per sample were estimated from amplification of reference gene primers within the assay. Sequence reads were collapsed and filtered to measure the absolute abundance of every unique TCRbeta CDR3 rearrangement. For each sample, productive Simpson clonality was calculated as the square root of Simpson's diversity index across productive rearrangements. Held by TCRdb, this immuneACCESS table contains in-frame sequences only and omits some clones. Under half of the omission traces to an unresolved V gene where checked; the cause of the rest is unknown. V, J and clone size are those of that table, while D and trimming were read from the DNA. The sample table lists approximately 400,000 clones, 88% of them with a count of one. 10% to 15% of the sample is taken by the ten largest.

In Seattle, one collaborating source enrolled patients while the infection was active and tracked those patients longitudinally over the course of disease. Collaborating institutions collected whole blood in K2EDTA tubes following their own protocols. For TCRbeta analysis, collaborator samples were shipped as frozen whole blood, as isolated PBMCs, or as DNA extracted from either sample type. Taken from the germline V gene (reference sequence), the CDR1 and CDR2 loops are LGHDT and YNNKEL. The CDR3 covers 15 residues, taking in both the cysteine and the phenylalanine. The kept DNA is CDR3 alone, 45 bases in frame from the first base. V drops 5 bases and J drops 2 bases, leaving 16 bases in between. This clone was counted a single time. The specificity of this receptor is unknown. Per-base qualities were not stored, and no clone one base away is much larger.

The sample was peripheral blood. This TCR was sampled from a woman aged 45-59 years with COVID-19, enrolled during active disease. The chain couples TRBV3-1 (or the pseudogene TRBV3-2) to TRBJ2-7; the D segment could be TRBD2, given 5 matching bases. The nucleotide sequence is TGTGCCAGCAGCGGGAAGACGGGAAGAACCTACGAGCAGTACTTC. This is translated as CASSGKTGRTYEQYF.